The 5 T cell receptor beta chains listed next were all sequenced from one sample in a study of blood T cells in healthy people across ages (dated by TCRdb to about 2015). The receptor library was made with 5' RACE. For sequencing, an Illumina HiSeq 2500 was employed. A second roughly 7 to 12 cycle PCR used a sample-barcoded 5' primer and a J-beta primer mix. TCRdb passed the public sequencing reads through fastp at Q25 and MiXCR, retaining productive beta sequences. Duplicate CDR3 protein sequences are folded into a single record with the most common DNA and genes. Within this sample are roughly 1,800,000 distinct CDR3 sequences, with about 50% of them counted one time only. The ten most abundant clones make up over 2% of the sample. Sample: blood. The source is a woman aged 35 to 49 in good health.

The gene calls are TRBV12-3 or TRBV12-4 and TRBJ2-1, with TRBD1 matching 10 bases. Trimming removed 5 bases from V and 5 bases from J; junction bases left unmatched: 3. The CDR3 is made up of 14 amino acids. Written as DNA, the CDR3 is TGTGCCAGCAGTCCCGGACAGGGGGACAATGAGCAGTTCTTC. Its translation: CASSPGQGDNEQFF.

The rearrangement uses TRBV28 and TRBJ2-5; TRBD2 matches at 7 bases. There are 15 residues in the CDR3. The V segment lost 3 bases and the J segment 3 bases; nucleotides outside the gene matches: 7. Germline V gives CDR1 MDHEN, CDR2 SYDVKM. CDR3 protein: CASSFRPGGKETQYF. CDR3 coding DNA: TGTGCCAGCAGTTTCCGACCGGGGGGTAAAGAGACCCAGTACTTC.

As to this clonotype: At one of its ends the junction is not consistent with the germline gene, which may arise from a read error. The chain links TRBV29-1 to TRBJ2-1; 8 positions agree with TRBD2. In germline, CDR1 is SQVTM, CDR2 ANQGSEA. This CDR3 comprises 16 residues. CDR3 residues: CSVDFLAGTTYDEQFF. In DNA form, the CDR3 reads TGCAGCGTTGACTTCTTAGCGGGAACAACCTACGATGAGCAGTTCTTC.

The chain employs TRBV6-2 or TRBV6-3 and TRBJ2-1; 10 positions match TRBD2. Trimming removed 0 bases from V and 1 base from J; junction bases left unmatched: 12. The CDR3 runs to 20 residues. The germline V gene has CDR1 MNHEY and CDR2 SVGEGT. The CDR3 is CASSYSLAGALSPSYNEQFF. In DNA form, the CDR3 reads TGTGCCAGCAGTTACTCCCTAGCGGGGGCCCTAAGCCCTTCCTACAATGAGCAGTTCTTC.

This clonotype appeared a few times. The V call is TRBV7-2, the J call TRBJ2-1, with TRBD2 identical over 15 bases. V was clipped by 7 bases and J by 13 bases; unmatched bases: 11. The CDR3 has 15 amino acids. The germline gives CDR1 SGHTA, CDR2 FQGNSA. The CDR3 is CASTSPGTSGGPQFF. Here the CDR3 DNA reads TGTGCCAGCACATCCCCGGGGACTAGCGGGGGGCCCCAGTTCTTC.